This passage covers 10 T cell receptor beta chains from one sample sequenced in a study of T cell responses to AZD1222 COVID-19 vaccine (dated by TCRdb to the early 2020s). The library was obtained by the immunoSEQ multiplex PCR assay. TCRdb's version of the immuneACCESS table is confined to in-frame rearrangements and falls short of the full clone set. An unresolved V gene accounts for under half of the shortfall where checked; the remainder is of unknown origin. This sample comprises 75,000 to 90,000 clones, 70% to 85% of them detected only once. Roughly 21% of the sample belongs to the ten largest clones. The time point label here, explained by the study, means: baseline before first vaccination. The sequences come from peripheral blood, collected on day 0 of AZD1222 vaccination. Receptors were obtained from an adult in good health.

The CDR3 sequence: CASSSGQGARNTIYF. CDR3 DNA: TGTGCCAGCAGTTCGGGACAGGGGGCGAGAAACACCATATATTTT. V gene TRBV28 combines with J gene TRBJ1-3, with 12 nucleotides matching TRBD1. The V gene end was trimmed by 4 bases and the J gene end by 5 bases; junction bases not matched to a gene: 3. Germline assignment: CDR1 MDHEN and CDR2 SYDVKM. The CDR3 consists of 15 residues.

This sequence joins TRBV2 and TRBJ2-1; 10 nucleotides match TRBD1. Germline lookup yields CDR1 SNHLY and CDR2 FYNNEI. V was clipped by 6 bases and J by 7 bases; unmatched bases: 9. The CDR3 loop spans 15 amino acids. The CDR3 is CASRGKTGGRNEQFF. For the CDR3, the DNA is TGTGCCAGCAGGGGGAAGACAGGGGGCAGGAATGAGCAGTTCTTC.

The count of this clone is one. The gene calls are TRBV20-1 and TRBJ2-1, with 9 bases lining up with TRBD2. The CDR3 length is 15 residues. The V gene end was trimmed by 3 bases and the J gene end by 8 bases; junction bases not matched to a gene: 11. Germline V gives CDR1 DFQATT, CDR2 SNEGSKA (reference sequence). The CDR3 region is CSASYGGRADYEQFF. DNA for the CDR3: TGCAGTGCTAGTTACGGCGGGAGGGCCGATTATGAGCAGTTCTTC.

The V call is TRBV4-1, the J call TRBJ2-7, with a tentative D call TRBD1 (8 bases). Trimming left V 6 bases short and J 3 bases short, with 15 bases between. Germline V CDR1 and CDR2: MGHRA, YSYEKL. The CDR3 runs 14 residues. The CDR3 spells CASSRTGRDYEQYF. The CDR3 DNA reads TGCGCCAGCAGTCGGACAGGGAGGGACTACGAGCAGTACTTC.

The V gene is TRBV2, the J gene TRBJ1-3; 9 nucleotides align to TRBD1. J gave up 1 base and V 5 bases, and 3 bases lay outside the gene matches. This CDR3 comprises 15 residues. Germline CDR1 SNHLY, CDR2 FYNNEI. In nucleotides, the CDR3 is TGTGCCAGCAGTTACAGGGGGCAGTCTGGAAACACCATATATTTT. Protein product: CASSYRGQSGNTIYF. Full variable domain (missing parts from reference TRBV2 and TRBJ1-3): EPEVTQTPSHQVTQMGQEVILRCVPISNHLYFYWYRQILGQKVEFLVSFYNNEISEKSEIFDDQFSVERPDGSNFTLKIRSTKLEDSAMYFCASSYRGQSGNTIYFGEGSWLTVV.

The gene calls are TRBV2 and TRBJ1-5; the D is unclear. Looked up from germline, CDR1 is SNHLY and CDR2 is FYNNEI. This CDR3 contains 15 residues. V was trimmed by 6 bases and J by 4 bases, leaving 16 bases between them. CDR3 residues: CASRAGPNPNQPQHF. CDR3 bases: TGTGCCAGCAGAGCGGGTCCTAATCCTAATCAGCCCCAGCATTTT.

This clone was recorded once. V usage is TRBV2 and J usage is TRBJ2-1; TRBD2 matches at 11 bases. Germline V gene lookup returns CDR1 SNHLY and CDR2 FYNNEI. With V trimmed by 5 bases and J by 3 bases, 3 bases remained unmatched. This CDR3 is 15 amino acids long. The DNA of the CDR3 is TGTGCCAGCAGTCGACTAGCGGGAAACTACAATGAGCAGTTCTTC. It codes for CASSRLAGNYNEQFF.

This clone was picked up one time. J is TRBJ2-1 and V is TRBV10-1, with D tentatively TRBD1 (6 bases). Between the trimmed V and J ends, which lost 4 bases and 9 bases, there was a span of 10 bases. CDR1 is WNHNN, CDR2 SYGVQD, per germline (reference sequence). The CDR3 covers 12 residues. The DNA of the CDR3 is TGCGCCAGCAGTGTCCCACAGGGTGAGCAGTTCTTC. This codes for CASSVPQGEQFF.

There are a few counts of this clone. The chain combines TRBV11-2 with TRBJ2-3; 9 positions match TRBD2. The CDR3 sequence is 17 residues long. Germline assignment: CDR1 SGHAT and CDR2 FQNNGV. The V and J ends lost 4 bases and 2 bases, in that order; junction bases with no gene match: 10. The CDR3, as DNA: TGTGCCAGCAGCTCTGGCCTTTGGACTAGCGACACAGATACGCAGTATTTT. It codes for CASSSGLWTSDTDTQYF.

The chain is built from TRBV4-1 and TRBJ2-7, with 8 bases that match TRBD2. CDR1 MGHRA and CDR2 YSYEKL come from the germline V gene. The CDR3 covers 18 residues. With V trimmed by 4 bases and J by 2 bases, 16 bases remained unmatched. The DNA for the CDR3 is TGCGCCAGCAGCCCCCCGGTGGCCAGCGGGAGCCGGACCTACGAGCAGTACTTC. The encoded protein is CASSPPVASGSRTYEQYF.